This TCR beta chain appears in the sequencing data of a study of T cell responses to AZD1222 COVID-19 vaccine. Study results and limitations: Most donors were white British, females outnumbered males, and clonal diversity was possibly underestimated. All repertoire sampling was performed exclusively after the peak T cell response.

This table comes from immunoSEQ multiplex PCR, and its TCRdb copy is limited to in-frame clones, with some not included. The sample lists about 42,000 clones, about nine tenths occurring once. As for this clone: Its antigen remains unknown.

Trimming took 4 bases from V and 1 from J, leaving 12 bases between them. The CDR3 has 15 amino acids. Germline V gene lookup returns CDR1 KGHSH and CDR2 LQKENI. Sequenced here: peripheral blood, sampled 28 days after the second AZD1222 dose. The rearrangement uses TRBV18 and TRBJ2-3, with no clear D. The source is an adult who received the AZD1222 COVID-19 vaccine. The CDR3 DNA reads TGTGCCAGCTCACAGGTCCTGTTGGGCACAGATACGCAGTATTTT. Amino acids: CASSQVLLGTDTQYF. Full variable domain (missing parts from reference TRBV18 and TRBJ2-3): NAGVMQNPRHLVRRRGQEARLRCSPMKGHSHVYWYRQLPEEGLKFMVYLQKENIIDESGMPKERFSAEFPKEGPSILRIQQVVRGDSAAYFCASSQVLLGTDTQYFGPGTRLTVL.